This entry concerns a single T cell receptor (beta chain). Its antigen is as yet unknown. This sample includes further DNA sequences coding for the same CDR3. The CDR3 consists of 15 residues. CDR1 and CDR2 from the germline V gene are MNHEY and SMNVEV (reference sequence). J lost 5 bases, V lost 5 bases, and 3 bases had no gene match. The record originates from a study of shared clonotypes between healthy human individuals. Generated by immunoSEQ multiplex PCR, the TCRdb table keeps only in-frame clones and is missing some. The data show 600,000 or so clones, 85% to 95% seen once. Naive CD8 populations comprised CD45RO-negative cells positively selected for CCR7, excluding terminally differentiated effector memory CD45RA+ cells. Adults of Caucasian background living in Nashville, Tennessee made up all donors. Overall study results and limits: Sequencing of the sorted subsets was shown by rarefaction to be incomplete despite large depth. Compared with memory subsets, naive subsets generally had larger estimated richness. Against clonotypes common to all four donors, non-shared ones had lower generation probabilities.

The source of this sequence is a woman younger than 45 in good health. Material for sequencing was naive CD8+ T cells sorted from blood. The chain recombines TRBV27 with TRBJ2-2; 12 positions agree with TRBD2. The CDR3 loop is CASSPGTSGTGELFF. For the CDR3, the DNA is TGTGCCAGCAGTCCCGGGACTAGCGGGACCGGGGAGCTGTTTTTT.